Listed below are T cell receptor beta chains from one sample, sequenced in a study of cytotoxic CD8 clonotypes in ibrutinib-treated CLL. Sequencing used immunoSEQ multiplex PCR; TCRdb keeps in-frame clones, though not all of them. The table has some 310,000 clones, roughly 85% seen once. Source: PBMCs, taken before ibrutinib treatment. These receptors came from a human donor with chronic lymphocytic leukemia. The CDR3 runs from the conserved cysteine through the conserved F or W. The D gene is left open where the match is weak. A clone size is listed for some rows: how often the clone was seen (once, few, many), or a class if it is expanded.

v_gene: TRBV7-2; abundance: few; j_gene: TRBJ1-5; d_gene: .; CDR3aa: CASSLVVGGNSNQPQHF; CDR3nt: TGTGCCAGCAGCTTAGTCGTGGGGGGGAATAGCAATCAGCCCCAGCATTTT
v_gene: TRBV19; abundance: .; j_gene: TRBJ1-1; d_gene: .; CDR3aa: CASSTRTLNTEAFF; CDR3nt: TGTGCCAGTAGTACCCGGACGTTGAACACTGAAGCTTTCTTT
v_gene: TRBV27; abundance: once; j_gene: TRBJ2-7; d_gene: .; CDR3aa: CASGPPRGFPYEQYF; CDR3nt: TGTGCCAGCGGACCCCCGAGGGGGTTCCCCTACGAGCAGTACTTC
v_gene: TRBV6-5; abundance: .; j_gene: TRBJ2-5; d_gene: .; CDR3aa: CASSYGLKETQYF; CDR3nt: TGTGCCAGCAGTTATGGTTTGAAAGAGACCCAGTACTTC
v_gene: TRBV25-1; abundance: .; j_gene: TRBJ1-3; d_gene: .; CDR3aa: CASSNTGDGPGNTIYF; CDR3nt: TGTGCCAGCAGCAATACGGGAGACGGGCCTGGAAACACCATATATTTT
v_gene: TRBV28; abundance: .; j_gene: TRBJ2-5; d_gene: .; CDR3aa: CASRDSIGETQYF; CDR3nt: TGTGCCAGCAGGGACTCCATCGGGGAGACCCAGTACTTC
v_gene: TRBV27; abundance: few; j_gene: TRBJ1-1; d_gene: .; CDR3aa: CASSEAGMNTEAFF; CDR3nt: TGTGCCAGCTCCGAGGCAGGGATGAACACTGAAGCTTTCTTT
v_gene: TRBV18; abundance: .; j_gene: TRBJ2-7; d_gene: TRBD1; CDR3aa: CASSPKLGQGFSYEQYF; CDR3nt: TGTGCCAGCTCACCAAAGCTTGGACAGGGATTCTCCTACGAGCAGTACTTC
v_gene: TRBV30; abundance: few; j_gene: TRBJ1-5; d_gene: .; CDR3aa: CAWSTGSSNQPQHF; CDR3nt: TGTGCCTGGAGTACAGGGTCAAGCAATCAGCCCCAGCATTTT
v_gene: TRBV27; abundance: .; j_gene: TRBJ1-5; d_gene: TRBD1; CDR3aa: CASSSRQGGKPQHF; CDR3nt: TGTGCCAGCAGTTCCCGACAGGGTGGGAAGCCCCAGCATTTT
v_gene: TRBV6-5; abundance: .; j_gene: TRBJ2-7; d_gene: TRBD1; CDR3aa: CASSNGHRGYEQYF; CDR3nt: TGTGCCAGCAGTAACGGTCACAGGGGCTACGAGCAGTACTTC
v_gene: TRBV15; abundance: .; j_gene: TRBJ2-2; d_gene: .; CDR3aa: CATGGAGELFF; CDR3nt: TGTGCCACAGGCGGGGCCGGGGAGCTGTTTTTT